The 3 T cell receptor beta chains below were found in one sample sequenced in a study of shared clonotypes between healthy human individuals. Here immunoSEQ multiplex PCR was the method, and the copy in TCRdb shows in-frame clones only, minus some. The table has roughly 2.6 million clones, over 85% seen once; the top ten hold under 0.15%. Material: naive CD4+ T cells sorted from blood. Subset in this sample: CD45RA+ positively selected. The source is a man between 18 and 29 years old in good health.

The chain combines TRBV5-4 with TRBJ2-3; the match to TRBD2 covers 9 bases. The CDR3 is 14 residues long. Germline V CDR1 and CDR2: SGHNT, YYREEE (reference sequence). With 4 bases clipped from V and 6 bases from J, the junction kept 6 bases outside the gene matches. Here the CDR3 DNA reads TGTGCCAGCAGCAATAGCGGGGGAGGGGATACGCAGTATTTT. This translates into CASSNSGGGDTQYF. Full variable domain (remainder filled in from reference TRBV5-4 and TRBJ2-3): ETGVTQSPTHLIKTRGQQVTLRCSSQSGHNTVSWYQQALGQGPQFIFQYYREEENGRGNFPPRFSGLQFPNYSSELNVNALELDDSALYLCASSNSGGGDTQYFGPGTRLTVL.

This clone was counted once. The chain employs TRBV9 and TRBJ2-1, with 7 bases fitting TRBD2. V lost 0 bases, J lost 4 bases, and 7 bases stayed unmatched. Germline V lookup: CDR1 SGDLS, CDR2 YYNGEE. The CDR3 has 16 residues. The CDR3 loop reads CASSVGPTSAYNEQFF. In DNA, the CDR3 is TGTGCCAGCAGCGTAGGACCCACTAGCGCGTACAATGAGCAGTTCTTC.

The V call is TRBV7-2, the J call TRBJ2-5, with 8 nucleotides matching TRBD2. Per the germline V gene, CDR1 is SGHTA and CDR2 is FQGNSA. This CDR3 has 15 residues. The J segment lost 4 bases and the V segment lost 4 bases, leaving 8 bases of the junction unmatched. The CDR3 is CASSSISGIGETQYF. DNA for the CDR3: TGTGCCAGCAGCTCAATTAGCGGGATAGGAGAGACCCAGTACTTC.